This T cell receptor beta chain was retrieved from a study of STAT5B mutations in CD4+ large granular lymphocyte leukemia. On the study more broadly: The CDR3 'QG' motif was associated with a particular HLA allele among healthy donors.

Germline CDR1 is SGHTA and CDR2 is FQGNSA. There are 14 residues in the CDR3. As regards this clone: The antigen remains unidentified. Sequence at one end of the junction differs from germline and may be a read error.

Regarding the study as a whole: TRBV06-family usage was enriched in top patient clones (8/27) versus controls (2/35). About a quarter of private leukemic clonotypes occurred rarely in other patients' non-leukemic repertoires.

The assay was immunoSEQ multiplex PCR, and TCRdb's table has in-frame clones only and misses some. The table includes roughly 26,000 clones, 81% detected once. This sequence was found in a human donor in good health. Sequenced material: CD4+ T cells from blood buffy coats. This chain joins TRBV7-2 and TRBJ2-3; 8 bases are shared with TRBD1. The CDR3 DNA is TGTGCCAGCAGCTTCGGACAGGGCACGGATACGCAGTATTTT. Its translation: CASSFGQGTDTQYF.